This T cell receptor beta chain was recorded in a study of blood T cell repertoires in COVID-19. About the study: Collection of acute and convalescent COVID-19 samples took place in the United States, Italy and Spain. The analysed material was cDNA or gDNA that came from T cells, B-cell-depleted T cells, or PBMCs.

Germline V lookup: CDR1 SGHRS, CDR2 YFSETQ. Trimming cost V 2 bases and J 7 bases, with 13 bases left between them. The CDR3 length is 13 residues. Original processing notes: Counts of nucleated cells, estimated from reference gene primer amplification, were obtained. TCRdb's table, derived via immunoSEQ multiplex PCR, lists solely in-frame clones and lacks some. The V and J calls and clone size are taken from that table; D and trimming were inferred from the DNA. Seen here are about 99,000 clones, about 90% observed once, and the top ten hold around 3.2%. The sample was peripheral blood. The TCR comes from a human donor in a cohort sampled during active COVID-19. This chain joins TRBV5-1 and TRBJ2-7; possibly TRBD1 for D (5 bases). The CDR3 reads CASSFFEKGEQYF. The CDR3 bases are TGCGCCAGCAGCTTTTTCGAAAAGGGGGAGCAGTACTTC.